This T cell receptor beta chain stems from a study of blood T cell repertoires in COVID-19. Study details: COVID-19 samples collected from the United States, Italy and Spain covered acute and convalescent phases. In each case, the material was cDNA or gDNA derived from T cells, B-cell-depleted T cells, or PBMCs.

Trimming stripped 5 bases from V and 6 bases from J, with 19 bases between. CDR1 and CDR2 from the germline V gene are SGHNT and YENEEA. The CDR3 runs 16 residues. Original methodology: Researchers report that nucleated cell counts were estimated from reference gene primer amplification. The protocol was immunoSEQ multiplex PCR, while the TCRdb copy is restricted to in-frame clones and leaves out a portion. V, J and clone size derive from that table, while D and trimming were established from the DNA sequence. The sample carries a few hundred thousand clones, 70% to 90% recorded once. Seattle patients were enrolled during active infection and followed longitudinally.

This clonotype was obtained from a woman in her forties or fifties with COVID-19, enrolled during active disease. Sequencing was carried out using peripheral blood. The chain couples TRBV11-3 to TRBJ2-2; possibly TRBD2 for D (7 bases). The CDR3 DNA reads TGTGCCAGCAGCCCCTTTCGGGGGGCCGGCGCCGGGGAGCTGTTTTTT. Protein: CASSPFRGAGAGELFF.